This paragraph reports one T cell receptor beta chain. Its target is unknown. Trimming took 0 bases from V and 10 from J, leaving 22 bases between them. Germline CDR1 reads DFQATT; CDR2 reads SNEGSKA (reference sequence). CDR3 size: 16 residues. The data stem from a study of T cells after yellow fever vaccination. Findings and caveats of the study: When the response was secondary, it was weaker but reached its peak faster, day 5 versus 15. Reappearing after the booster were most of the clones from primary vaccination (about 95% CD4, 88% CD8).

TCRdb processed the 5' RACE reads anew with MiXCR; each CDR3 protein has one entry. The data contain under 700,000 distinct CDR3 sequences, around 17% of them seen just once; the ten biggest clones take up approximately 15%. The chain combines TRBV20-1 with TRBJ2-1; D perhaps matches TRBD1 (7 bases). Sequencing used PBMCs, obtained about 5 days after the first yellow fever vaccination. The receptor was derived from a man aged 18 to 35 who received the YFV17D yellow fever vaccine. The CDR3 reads CSARDPQGGLYREQFF. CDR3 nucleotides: TGCAGTGCTAGAGACCCCCAGGGGGGCCTATATCGAGAGCAGTTCTTC.